The clone carrying this TCR beta chain was counted ten times or more. Tens of thousands of T cell genomes (approximately 180 ng DNA) went into each sorted-subset replicate. TCRdb's table, derived via immunoSEQ multiplex PCR, lists solely in-frame clones and lacks some. The sample holds 950,000 to 1,100,000 clones; 78% are singletons and the top ten take roughly 0.55%. The entry originates in a study of shared clonotypes between healthy human individuals. Germline V CDR1 and CDR2: SGHTA, FQGTGA. The junction had 5 bases not matched to a gene; V was cut back by 5 bases and J by 1 base. The CDR3 has 15 amino acids. Donors included only healthy HIV-negative adults lacking recent acute infections or vaccinations. Researchers partitioned CD4+ cells into CD45RA+ naive and CD45RA-negative memory subsets.

The sequence was obtained from a young man in good health. Some clones in this sample may be carry-over from other donors' samples. The chain recombines TRBV7-3 with TRBJ1-1, with TRBD1 matching 9 bases. Sequences were obtained from memory CD4+ T cells from PBMCs. Subset in this sample: CD45RA-negative fraction. CDR3: CASSPGTGPNTEAFF. CDR3 sequence (DNA): TGTGCCAGCAGCCCTGGGACAGGGCCGAACACTGAAGCTTTCTTT.